The entry below describes one T cell receptor beta chain. Its antigen is still unknown. The data derive from a study of molecular identifiers for immune sequencing clone quantification. As for the study in general: Replicate runs used RNA from 20,000 or 100,000 naive CD8 cells, which was split five ways into aliquots, and four of those aliquots were then sequenced.

From the PCR reads, TCRdb called clonotypes with MiXCR, one entry per CDR3 protein. Of about 630,000 distinct CDR3 sequences in the sample, 25% were seen once. Germline V gene lookup returns CDR1 SGHDN and CDR2 FVKESK. The CDR3 has 18 residues. The ends lost 1 base at V and 5 bases at J; junction bases unmatched: 14. Study results and limitations: Jurkat TCR RNA from one cell was spiked into roughly 1 million naive cells, and it was reportedly detectable there.

J is TRBJ2-1 and V is TRBV14; 7 nucleotides match TRBD2. The source of this sequence is a human donor in good health. Some libraries in this study had Jurkat cell RNA spiked in. The sample taken for sequencing was naive CD8+ T cells from blood, with Jurkat cell RNA spiked in. The subset here: FACS-sorted CD8+CD4-CCR7+CD45RA+ naive T cells. DNA for the CDR3: TGTGCCAGCAGCCAAGCCTTTGTAGCGGGCTTGGAGGACAATGAGCAGTTCTTC. The encoded protein is CASSQAFVAGLEDNEQFF. The full variable domain, completed using reference TRBV14 and TRBJ2-1, is EAGVTQFPSHSVIEKGQTVTLRCDPISGHDNLYWYRRVMGKEIKFLLHFVKESKQDESGMPNNRFLAERTGGTYSTLKVQPAELEDSGVYFCASSQAFVAGLEDNEQFFGPGTRLTVL.